A selection of T cell receptor beta chains follows, all from one sample in a study of OX40 agonist ivuxolimab in advanced cancers. Profiling relied on immunoSEQ multiplex PCR, and the TCRdb table lists in-frame clones only, not all of them. The sample lists 50,000 or so clones, roughly 84% seen once, with roughly an eighth in the top ten. The sample in question was CD4+ or CD8+ T cells sorted from blood, obtained in a trial of the OX40 agonist ivuxolimab. These receptors were obtained from an adult with an advanced solid tumor such as melanoma, head and neck, liver or kidney cancer. Each CDR3 is given with its conserved first and last residue. Fields, in order: V gene, clone size, J gene, CDR3 protein. The size entry is marked missing in some rows and otherwise reads once, few, many or a size class.

>TRBV2|NA|TRBJ1-5
CASSGGRGNQPQHF
>TRBV18|NA|TRBJ2-2
CASSPQGAIDTGELFF
>TRBV5-1|NA|TRBJ2-3
CASSRQGGGTDTQYF
>TRBV2|once|TRBJ2-5
CASKGTSGETQYF
>TRBV7-9|NA|TRBJ2-5
CASSVGAETQYF
>TRBV2|NA|TRBJ2-3
CASSYFSSGGFTDTQYF
>TRBV6-5|NA|TRBJ1-4
CASSYRGPNEKLFF
>TRBV14|NA|TRBJ1-1
CASSQNGVGRTEAFF
>TRBV27|NA|TRBJ2-1
CASSFGVPYNEQFF
>TRBV4-2|few|TRBJ1-6
CASSQGPGGWNSPLHF
>TRBV7-6|NA|TRBJ2-3
CASSQLAGETDTQYF
>TRBV5-1|NA|TRBJ1-4
CASREDPNNEKLFF
>TRBV5-1|once|TRBJ1-6
CASSLEGNSPLHF
>TRBV13|NA|TRBJ2-1
CASSLAGLAGVGEQFF
>TRBV19|NA|TRBJ2-5
CASSEGSETQYF
>TRBV5-1|NA|TRBJ2-7
CASSLSEGGRLREQYF
>TRBV15|NA|TRBJ1-1
CATSISLTQGNTEAFF
>TRBV23-1|few|TRBJ1-2
CASSQSYNRGPGGYTF
>TRBV6-1|NA|TRBJ1-4
CASSELGTANEKLFF
>TRBV29-1|NA|TRBJ2-7
CSVGGGSYEQYF
>TRBV6-6|NA|TRBJ2-1
CASSSRMDEQFF
>TRBV5-1|NA|TRBJ1-1
CASSPDRGRMNTEAFF
>TRBV9|few|TRBJ2-5
CASSPNLETQYF
>TRBV6-6|NA|TRBJ1-5
CASSYGDWQPQHF
>TRBV18|NA|TRBJ2-3
CASSLFDSYTDTQYF
>TRBV7-2|NA|TRBJ2-1
CASSQRSTSGRSEQFF
>TRBV13|NA|TRBJ2-1
CASSPTWREGVAYNEQFF
>TRBV4-3|NA|TRBJ1-4
CASSQRRELNEKLFF
>TRBV29-1|NA|TRBJ2-7
CSVERGHGTYEQYF
>TRBV5-1|NA|TRBJ1-5
CASSPEAQGQGNQPQHF
>TRBV19|NA|TRBJ2-2
CASSSPTGFTNTRELFF
>TRBV20-1|NA|TRBJ1-2
CSAKRGDGYTF
>TRBV7-3|few|TRBJ2-2
CASSFPTGTNTGELFF
>TRBV10-3|NA|TRBJ1-2
CAISEGPSGQGNYGYTF
>TRBV7-8|NA|TRBJ2-5
CASSSVVEVRETQYF
>TRBV7-3|NA|TRBJ1-5
CASSKSLEGQPQHF
>TRBV30|NA|TRBJ2-7
CAWTSGGAREQYF
>TRBV15|NA|TRBJ1-5
CATSRGGQGAPSNQPQHF
>TRBV2|once|TRBJ2-2
CASSEASWNTGELFF
>TRBV4-1|medium-sized|TRBJ1-4
CASSKGSGQGADLFF
>TRBV5-1|NA|TRBJ2-2
CASETLGGGNTGELFF
>TRBV19|NA|TRBJ2-6
CASSIDRGAGANVLTF